The source of this TCR beta chain is a study of blood T cells in healthy people across ages. In the study overall: Per two T cells, template switching captured roughly one barcoded beta molecule. Overall study findings and caveats: It was held that the diversity estimates obtained from one million T cells were underestimates.

For the second PCR, which ran for about 7 to 12 cycles, a sample-barcoded 5' primer and a J-beta primer mix were used. Via MiXCR, TCRdb re-called the 5' RACE reads, giving one row per CDR3 protein. The data show some 880,000 distinct CDR3 sequences, roughly 34% seen once. Each sample provided at least 6 micrograms of extracted total RNA. Germline lookup yields CDR1 SEHNR and CDR2 FQNEAQ (reference sequence). The CDR3 extends over 13 amino acids. Points on this clonotype: Its antigen is unidentified.

Sequenced: blood. This receptor was taken from a man between 18 and 29 years old in good health. This chain joins TRBV7-9 and TRBJ2-2; 12 bases map to TRBD1. The chain's CDR3 is CAKGQGASGELFF. The CDR3 nucleotides are TGTGCTAAGGGACAGGGGGCTTCCGGGGAGCTGTTTTTT.